This T cell receptor (beta chain) was profiled in a study of PD-1 blockade in classical Hodgkin lymphoma. Described time point: cycle 4 day 1 (C4D1), after less than seven weeks of nivolumab. Each patient's relapse followed autologous stem cell transplantation, and brentuximab vedotin exposure varied. V lost 4 bases to trimming and J lost 3 bases, with 13 bases between them. Germline V gene sequence: CDR1 MNHEY, CDR2 SVGAGI. The CDR3 is 14 amino acids. The assay was immunoSEQ multiplex PCR, and TCRdb's table has in-frame clones only and misses some. Found here are 45,000 or so clones, approximately 78% of them singletons; the top ten hold around 37%.

The material was peripheral blood mononuclear cells (PBMCs), obtained before the fourth cycle of nivolumab. The V call is TRBV6-5, the J call TRBJ2-7; a weak D match, TRBD1 (6 bases). This TCR was sampled from a human donor with classical Hodgkin lymphoma. CDR3 sequence: CASSSNGQLYEQYF. The CDR3 coding sequence is TGTGCCAGCAGTTCAAACGGACAGCTCTACGAGCAGTACTTC.